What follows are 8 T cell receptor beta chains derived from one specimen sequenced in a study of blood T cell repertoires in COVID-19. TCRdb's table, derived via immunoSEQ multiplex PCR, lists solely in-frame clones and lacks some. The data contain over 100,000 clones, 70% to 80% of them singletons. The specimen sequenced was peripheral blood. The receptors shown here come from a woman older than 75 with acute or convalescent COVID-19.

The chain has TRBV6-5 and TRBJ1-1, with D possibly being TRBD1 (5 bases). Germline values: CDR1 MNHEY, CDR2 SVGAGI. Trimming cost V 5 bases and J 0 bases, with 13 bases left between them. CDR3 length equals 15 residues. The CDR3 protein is CASSNLPGVNTEAFF. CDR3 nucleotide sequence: TGTGCCAGCAGTAACCTCCCGGGGGTGAACACTGAAGCTTTCTTT.

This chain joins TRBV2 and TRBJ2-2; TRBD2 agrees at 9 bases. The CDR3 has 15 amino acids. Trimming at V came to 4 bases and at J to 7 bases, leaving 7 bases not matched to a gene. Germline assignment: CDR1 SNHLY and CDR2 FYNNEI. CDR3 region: CASSGTSERVGELFF. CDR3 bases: TGTGCCAGCAGTGGGACTAGCGAGAGGGTCGGGGAGCTGTTTTTT.

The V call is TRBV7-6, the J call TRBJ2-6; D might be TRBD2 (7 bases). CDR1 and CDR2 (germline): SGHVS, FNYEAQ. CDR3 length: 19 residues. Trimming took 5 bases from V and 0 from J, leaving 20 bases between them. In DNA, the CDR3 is TGTGCCAGCAGCCAAAGAGGGGGGGCTCGTCGCTCTGGGGCCAACGTCCTGACTTTC. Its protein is CASSQRGGARRSGANVLTF.

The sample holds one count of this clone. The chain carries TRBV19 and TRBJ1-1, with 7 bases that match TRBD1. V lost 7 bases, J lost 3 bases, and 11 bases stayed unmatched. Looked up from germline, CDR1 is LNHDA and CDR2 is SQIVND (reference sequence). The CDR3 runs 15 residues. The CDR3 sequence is CASTEGGGAYTEAFF. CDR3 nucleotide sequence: TGTGCCAGTACCGAAGGAGGGGGCGCTTACACTGAAGCTTTCTTT.

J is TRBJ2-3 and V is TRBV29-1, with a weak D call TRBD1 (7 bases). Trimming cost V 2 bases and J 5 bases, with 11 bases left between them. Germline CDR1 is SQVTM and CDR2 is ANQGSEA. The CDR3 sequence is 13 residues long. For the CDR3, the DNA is TGCAGCGTTGAAAGGGGGCGGGAAGATACGCAGTATTTT. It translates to CSVERGREDTQYF.

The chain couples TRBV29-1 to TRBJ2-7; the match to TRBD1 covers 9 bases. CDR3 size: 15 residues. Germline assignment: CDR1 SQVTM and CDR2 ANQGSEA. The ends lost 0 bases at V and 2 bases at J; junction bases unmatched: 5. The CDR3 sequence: CSVEEMGTGTYEQYF. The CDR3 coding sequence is TGCAGCGTTGAAGAGATGGGGACAGGGACCTACGAGCAGTACTTC.

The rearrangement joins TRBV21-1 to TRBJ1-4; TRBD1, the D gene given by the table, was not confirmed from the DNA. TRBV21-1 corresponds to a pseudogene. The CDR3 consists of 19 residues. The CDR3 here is CASSCRTGGLGATNEKLFF. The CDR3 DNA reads TGTGCCAGCAGCTGCCGGACAGGGGGCCTTGGAGCAACTAATGAAAAACTGTTTTTT.

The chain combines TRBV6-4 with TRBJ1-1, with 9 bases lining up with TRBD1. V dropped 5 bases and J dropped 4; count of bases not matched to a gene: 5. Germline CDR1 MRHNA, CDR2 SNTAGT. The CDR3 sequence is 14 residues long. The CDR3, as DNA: TGTGCCAGCAGTCTAACGGGACAGGGCACTGAAGCTTTCTTT. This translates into CASSLTGQGTEAFF.